This is a list of T cell receptor beta chains from one sample in a study of blood T cells in healthy people across ages. TCRdb re-derived calls from the 5' RACE reads in MiXCR, one entry per CDR3 protein. The sample shows over 1,200,000 distinct CDR3 sequences, 59% of them seen only once. The sequenced sample was blood. These TCRs come from a man aged 18 to 30 in good health. Each CDR3 is given with its conserved first and last residue. D genes are given only for firm matches. Not all rows give a size; the values are once, few, many and, for expanded clones, a class.

-	many	TRBJ1-4	TRBV6-5	CASSYREKLFF	TGTGCCAGCAGTTATAGGGAAAAACTGTTTTTT
-	-	TRBJ2-3	TRBV27	CAGGFIGCADTQYF	TGTGCCGGGGGGTTTATCGGTTGCGCAGATACGCAGTATTTT
-	-	TRBJ2-4	TRBV5-6	CASSQAASRFQYF	TGTGCCAGCAGCCAGGCCGCGTCTCGGTTTCAGTACTTC
-	few	TRBJ2-5	TRBV10-3	CAISAVRAEETQYF	TGTGCCATCAGTGCTGTCAGAGCGGAAGAGACCCAGTACTTC
-	-	TRBJ2-1	TRBV5-6	CASSPGQTNEQFF	TGTGCCAGCAGCCCTGGACAGACCAATGAGCAGTTCTTC
-	-	TRBJ1-2	TRBV6-5	CASSYSEGGYTF	TGTGCCAGCAGTTACTCAGAGGGTGGCTACACCTTC
TRBD2	-	TRBJ2-7	TRBV7-6	CASSLEAGGRYEQYF	TGTGCCAGCAGCTTAGAGGCGGGGGGTAGGTACGAGCAGTACTTC
-	-	TRBJ2-1	TRBV12-3/TRBV12-4	CASRDVSGSSYNEQFF	TGTGCCAGCAGGGACGTTAGCGGAAGCTCCTACAATGAGCAGTTCTTC
TRBD2	-	TRBJ2-4	TRBV11-2	CASSLELAGDLLAKNIQYF	TGTGCCAGCAGCTTAGAACTAGCGGGGGACCTTCTAGCCAAAAACATTCAGTACTTC
-	-	TRBJ1-2	TRBV20-1	CSASSPLHGYTF	TGCAGTGCTAGTTCTCCACTCCATGGCTACACCTTC
-	-	TRBJ2-1	TRBV15	CATTQGYNEQFF	TGTGCCACCACCCAGGGCTACAATGAGCAGTTCTTC
-	few	TRBJ1-2	TRBV5-1	CASSLVGNNYGYTF	TGCGCCAGCAGCTTGGTTGGCAATAACTATGGCTACACCTTC
-	-	TRBJ2-7	TRBV30	CAWSQGTLYEQYF	TGTGCCTGGTCCCAGGGGACCTTATACGAGCAGTACTTC
-	-	TRBJ1-1	TRBV6-6	CASSSSGDIEAFF	TGTGCCAGCAGTTCCTCAGGGGACATTGAAGCTTTCTTT
-	-	TRBJ2-7	TRBV18	CASSPNIGTSSSYEQYF	TGTGCCAGCTCACCAAATATCGGGACTTCAAGCTCCTACGAGCAGTACTTC
-	-	TRBJ2-6	TRBV20-1	CSANGGTGANVLTF	TGCAGTGCTAATGGGGGTACTGGGGCCAACGTCCTGACTTTC
-	-	TRBJ2-7	TRBV4-2	CASSTLSGTHYEQYF	TGTGCCAGCAGCACCCTCTCCGGGACACACTACGAGCAGTACTTC
TRBD1	few	TRBJ2-2	TRBV11-3	CASSSGTAYTGELFF	TGTGCCAGCAGCTCCGGGACAGCTTACACCGGGGAGCTGTTTTTT
TRBD1	-	TRBJ1-1	TRBV15	CATSRPHRGPEAFF	TGTGCCACCAGCAGGCCACACAGGGGTCCTGAAGCTTTCTTT
TRBD2	few	TRBJ2-7	TRBV11-2	CASSLEGGGGVREQYF	TGTGCCAGCAGCTTAGAGGGCGGCGGGGGGGTACGCGAGCAGTACTTC
TRBD1	-	TRBJ2-5	TRBV6-1	CASSEFSTGDQETQYF	TGTGCCAGCAGTGAATTTTCGACAGGGGACCAAGAGACCCAGTACTTC
-	-	TRBJ2-7	TRBV5-1	CASSSRNNEQYF	TGCGCCAGCAGCTCCAGGAACAATGAGCAGTACTTC
-	-	TRBJ2-7	TRBV6-6	CASSYTTDSSWGEQYF	TGTGCCAGCAGTTACACCACGGACAGCAGTTGGGGCGAGCAGTACTTC
TRBD1	few	TRBJ2-1	TRBV4-3	CASSPKPQGTGLVNEQFF	TGCGCCAGCAGCCCGAAACCTCAGGGGACAGGGTTGGTCAATGAGCAGTTCTTC
-	-	TRBJ2-5	TRBV29-1	CSVKREETQYF	TGCAGCGTTAAGCGGGAAGAGACCCAGTACTTC
-	-	TRBJ2-1	TRBV7-2	CASSLVGGAYNEQFF	TGTGCCAGCAGTTTAGTAGGGGGAGCCTACAATGAGCAGTTCTTC
-	few	TRBJ1-1	TRBV7-2	CASSLTAGNTEAFF	TGTGCCAGCAGCTTAACTGCGGGGAACACTGAAGCTTTCTTT
-	-	TRBJ2-4	TRBV7-2	CASSLMMGSAKNIQYF	TGTGCCAGCAGCCTCATGATGGGGAGTGCCAAAAACATTCAGTACTTC
-	few	TRBJ2-7	TRBV29-1	CSVEAGATGGPHEQYF	TGCAGCGTTGAAGCAGGGGCGACCGGAGGTCCTCACGAGCAGTACTTC
-	once	TRBJ2-7	TRBV28	CASSTLDSYEQYF	TGTGCCAGCAGTACCCTAGACAGCTACGAGCAGTACTTC
-	once	TRBJ2-7	TRBV7-2	CASSWGLQYEQYF	TGTGCCAGCAGCTGGGGACTCCAGTACGAGCAGTACTTC
-	-	TRBJ1-2	TRBV4-2	CVSSQDRGLNYGYTF	TGTGTCAGCAGCCAAGATAGGGGCCTAAACTATGGCTACACCTTC
-	-	TRBJ2-3	TRBV4-3	CTSSPRVLLVPVDTQYF	TGCACCAGCAGCCCGAGGGTACTACTAGTTCCGGTAGATACGCAGTATTTT
-	few	TRBJ2-3	TRBV25-1	CASSVGADTQYF	TGTGCCAGCAGTGTTGGGGCAGATACGCAGTATTTT
-	-	TRBJ2-7	TRBV29-1	CSVVRETYEQYF	TGCAGCGTTGTAAGGGAAACCTACGAGCAGTACTTC